This T cell receptor beta chain was recorded in a study of blood T cell repertoires in COVID-19 (TCRdb year 2020). For the wider study: Collaborator samples came from the United States, Italy and Spain and covered acute and convalescent phases of COVID-19. Samples were obtained from the ongoing ImmuneRACE study (first 160 participants) and from approximately 1,200 subjects provided by 6 global collaborators. HLA class I and class II types, where available, came from metadata supplied by the sample provider rather than from assay-based typing. A de-identified subject ID, COVID-19 status, age in years and sex were almost always included in the sample metadata. The prospective study material was composed of cDNA or gDNA derived from T cells, B-cell-depleted T cells, or PBMCs. A freely available public database, intended as a resource for researchers studying the immune response to SARS-CoV-2, is where the repertoires were released. Subjects who had been exposed to COVID-19, were actively infected with it, or had recovered from it provided the deeply sampled blood TCRbeta repertoires that made up the dataset. What the study reported, not specific to this receptor: How much clinical and demographic metadata was included differed by source and by participant, and the metadata was provided uncurated.

After removal of 1 base from V and 6 bases from J, the junction retains 7 bases not matched to a gene. From the cysteine up to the phenylalanine, the CDR3 has a length of 15 residues. Here the CDR3 DNA is all that survives: 45 bases in frame from base 1. CDR1 and CDR2, looked up from the germline V gene (reference sequence), are MNHEY and SMNVEV. The immunoSEQ Assay, a bias-controlled multiplex PCR, was used to amplify TCRbeta CDR3 regions from genomic DNA. On the study's bioinformatics: The number of nucleated cells in each sample was estimated by amplification of reference gene primers within the assay. To quantify the absolute abundance of each unique TCRbeta CDR3 rearrangement, sequence reads were collapsed and filtered. For each sample, productive Simpson clonality was calculated as the square root of Simpson's diversity index over productive rearrangements. Held by TCRdb, this immuneACCESS table contains in-frame sequences only and omits some clones. Under half of the omission traces to an unresolved V gene where checked; the cause of the rest is unknown. That table supplies the V and J calls and clone size; D and trimming were determined from the DNA. For this sample there are roughly 40,000 clones; 65% to 90% appear just once. The ten largest make up 9.9% of the sample.

As to this clone: Its antigen remains unidentified. No base qualities exist here, and no much larger clone lies one base off it.

Whole blood was collected in K2EDTA tubes by collaborating institutions according to the institutions' own protocols. For TCRbeta analysis, collaborator samples were shipped as frozen whole blood, as isolated PBMCs, or as DNA extracted from either sample type. The sample was peripheral blood. This receptor chain uses TRBV27 and TRBJ2-7; 9 central nucleotides agree with TRBD1. The TCR originated in a human donor in a cohort sampled during active COVID-19. The DNA sequence is given as TGTGCCAGCAGTTTATTGACTTCGACAGGGGGCGAGCAGTACTTC. Protein translation: CASSLLTSTGGEQYF.